What follows are 3 T cell receptor beta chains derived from one specimen sequenced in a study of identical twins. TCRdb called the 5' RACE reads again in MiXCR, with one record for every CDR3 protein. This sample has fewer than 650,000 distinct CDR3 sequences, with approximately 9.6% found just once. These data were likewise used in another study, on yellow fever vaccine responses in identical twins.

Source material: PBMCs. The receptors shown here come from a woman aged 18-29 years in good health.

This clonotype has more than one count but fewer than ten. CDR3 in amino acids: CASSLISYQYF. The DNA for the CDR3 is TGTGCCAGCAGCTTAATATCGTATCAGTACTTC. This chain uses TRBV7-9 with TRBJ2-7; D remains unclear. V was trimmed by 2 bases and J by 10 bases, leaving 9 bases between them. Germline loops: CDR1 SEHNR, CDR2 FQNEAQ (reference sequence). The CDR3 is made up of 11 amino acids.

This clonotype occurred a few times. The rearrangement links TRBV10-3 to TRBJ2-1, with 7 positions matching TRBD2. There are 15 residues in the CDR3. Germline trimming cut 2 bases from V and 10 bases from J; bases unmatched to any gene: 11. Looked up from germline, CDR1 is ENHRY and CDR2 is SYGVKD. CDR3 sequence reads: CAISEPLAGTVEQFF. CDR3 nucleotide sequence: TGTGCCATCAGTGAGCCCTTAGCGGGCACGGTGGAGCAGTTCTTC.

This clonotype was picked up a small number of times. The chain recombines TRBV12-3 or TRBV12-4 with TRBJ1-5; tentatively, D is TRBD1 (5 bases). The CDR3 is made up of 14 amino acids. Trimming took 8 bases from V and 4 from J, leaving 15 bases between them. The CDR3 is CASGGTGGNQPQHF. The CDR3 DNA follows: TGTGCCAGCGGAGGTACAGGAGGAAATCAGCCCCAGCATTTT.